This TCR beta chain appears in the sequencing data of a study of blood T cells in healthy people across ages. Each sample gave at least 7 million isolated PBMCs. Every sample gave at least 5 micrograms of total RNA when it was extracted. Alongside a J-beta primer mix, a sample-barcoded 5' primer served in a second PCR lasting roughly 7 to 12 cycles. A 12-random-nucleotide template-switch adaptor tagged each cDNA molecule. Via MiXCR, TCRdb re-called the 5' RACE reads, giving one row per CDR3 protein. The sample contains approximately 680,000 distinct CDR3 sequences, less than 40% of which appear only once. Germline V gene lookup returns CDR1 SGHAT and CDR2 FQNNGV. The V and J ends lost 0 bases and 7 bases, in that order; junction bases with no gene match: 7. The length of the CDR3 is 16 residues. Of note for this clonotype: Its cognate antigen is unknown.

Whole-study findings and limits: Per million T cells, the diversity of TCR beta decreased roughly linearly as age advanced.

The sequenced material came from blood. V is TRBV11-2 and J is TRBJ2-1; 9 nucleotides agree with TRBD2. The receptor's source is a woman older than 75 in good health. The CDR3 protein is CASSLDASGKGNEQFF. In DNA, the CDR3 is TGTGCCAGCAGCTTAGATGCTAGCGGGAAAGGTAATGAGCAGTTCTTC.